Below, 5 T cell receptor beta chains from the same sample are listed, as sequenced in a study of T-cell memory formation after mild COVID-19. TCRdb itself ran the 5' RACE reads through MiXCR, one entry per CDR3 protein. The table shows 300,000 or so distinct CDR3 sequences, with about 16% occurring only once. Sequences were obtained from PBMCs or a T cell subset sorted from them (not recorded which). The receptors here all came from a man between 18 and 29 years old who had mild COVID-19 (a few samples of this study predate the infection). Cell type and time point are not known.

In this sample, this clonotype turned up a few times. V and J are TRBV7-2 and TRBJ1-5, with a possible D match to TRBD1 (5 bases). This CDR3 has 12 amino acids. CDR1 SGHTA and CDR2 FQGNSA come from the germline V gene. The V gene lost 3 bases and the J gene lost 9 bases, with 9 bases spanning the gap. CDR3 loop: CASSFSGPPQHF. CDR3 nucleotide sequence: TGTGCCAGCAGCTTTTCGGGGCCGCCCCAGCATTTT. Based on the CDR3 plus reference TRBV7-2 and TRBJ1-5, the full variable domain is GAGVSQSPSNKVTEKGKDVELRCDPISGHTALYWYRQSLGQGLEFLIYFQGNSAPDKSGLPSDRFSAERTGGSVSTLTIQRTQQEDSAVYLCASSFSGPPQHFGDGTRLSIL.

This clonotype was observed many times. The CDR3 spells CASSQEETSGGVRDTQYF. Here the CDR3 DNA reads TGTGCCAGCAGCCAAGAAGAGACTAGCGGGGGGGTTAGAGATACGCAGTATTTT. This chain joins TRBV4-2 and TRBJ2-3, with TRBD2 identical over 14 bases. V trimming: 0 bases; J trimming: 5 bases; junction bases outside the gene matches: 7. The CDR3 contains 18 residues. The V gene's germline CDR1 is LGHNA and CDR2 YNFKEQ.

This clonotype has only a few counts. V and J are TRBV29-1 and TRBJ2-3; D is unresolved. CDR1 and CDR2 from the germline V gene are SQVTM and ANQGSEA. This CDR3 is 13 amino acids long. Trimming took off 3 bases at V and 3 bases at J, with 10 bases between the two ends. This CDR3 reads CSVEGIFTDTQYF. CDR3 DNA sequence: TGCAGCGTTGAGGGGATTTTTACAGATACGCAGTATTTT.

The chain combines TRBV7-2 with TRBJ2-7; D perhaps matches TRBD1 (6 bases). The CDR3 spans 14 residues. The V end lost 5 bases, the J end lost 2 bases, and 13 bases lay between the germline ends. The germline CDR1 and CDR2 sequences are SGHTA and FQGNSA. The CDR3 DNA reads TGTGCCAGCAGCCTTCTGACAGGTACCTACGAGCAGTACGTC. Its protein product is CASSLLTGTYEQYV.

In its sample, this clonotype was seen many times. The chain has TRBV7-2 and TRBJ2-1, with TRBD2 identical over 15 bases. The CDR3 loop spans 15 amino acids. Trimming took 5 bases from V and 8 from J; bases not matched to a gene: 4. Germline CDR1 is SGHTA and CDR2 is FQGNSA. CDR3 bases: TGTGCCAGCAGCCTGGGACTAGCGGGGGGCTATGAGCAGTTCTTC. Translating it yields CASSLGLAGGYEQFF.